This T cell receptor beta chain emerged from a study of T cells in Graves' hyperthyroidism and ophthalmopathy. This clonotype was observed many times. The V segment lost 3 bases and the J segment 5 bases; nucleotides outside the gene matches: 1. This CDR3 is 14 amino acids long. Germline CDR1 and CDR2: KGHSH and LQKENI. The investigators amplified TCR beta CDR3 regions from RNA transcripts. The primer set for the first-round RT-PCR of the TCR CDR3 was HTBI. Each CDR3 protein gets one entry after TCRdb re-called the multiplex PCR reads with MiXCR. The top ten clones hold around 3.9% of a sample with about 620,000 distinct CDR3 sequences, around 15% of them seen once. Newly diagnosed patients aged 18 to 65 had hyperthyroidism of under 2 months' duration. Uncontrolled infection, other autoimmune disease, pregnancy and lactation each barred patients from inclusion.

The sequencing input was blood. The chain has TRBV18 and TRBJ1-5; TRBD1 matches 10 bases. This TCR came from a woman under 40 with Graves' hyperthyroidism. This CDR3 reads CASSPGTGDQPQHF. Written as DNA, the CDR3 is TGTGCCAGCTCACCCGGGACAGGGGATCAGCCCCAGCATTTT.